This passage covers 18 T cell receptor beta chains from one sample sequenced in a study of blood T cell repertoires in COVID-19. Data came from immunoSEQ multiplex PCR; TCRdb stores just in-frame clones and leaves some out. The data show some 250,000 clones, with over 85% seen just once and approximately 4.3% held by the top ten. The sequenced sample consisted of PBMCs or T cells enriched from blood (not recorded which). The receptors stem from a woman aged 25-40 years with acute COVID-19.

The V gene is TRBV12-3 or TRBV12-4, the J gene TRBJ2-7; D is undetermined. Trimming removed 3 bases from V and 3 bases from J, with 9 bases in between. The CDR3 runs 13 residues. The CDR3 spells CASSFRRDYEQYF. The CDR3, as DNA: TGTGCCAGCAGTTTCCGCCGCGACTACGAGCAGTACTTC.

The J gene is TRBJ2-7, the V gene TRBV6-5, with D perhaps TRBD2 (6 bases). CDR3 length equals 14 residues. The ends were cut back, 6 bases at V and 0 bases at J, with 12 bases in the middle. In germline, CDR1 is MNHEY, CDR2 SVGAGI. The CDR3 is CASSAGTASYEQYF. The CDR3 DNA follows: TGTGCCAGCAGCGCCGGGACTGCCTCCTACGAGCAGTACTTC.

The chain combines TRBV1 with TRBJ1-2. TRBV1 is a documented pseudogene. This CDR3 has 15 amino acids. CDR3 bases: TGCACCAGCAGCCAAGATCCACCCCGGGAAGAGGGCTACACCTTC. Amino acids: CTSSQDPPREEGYTF.

The J gene is TRBJ2-7, the V gene TRBV29-1; D perhaps matches TRBD1 (5 bases). The germline CDR1 and CDR2 sequences are SQVTM and ANQGSEA. The V end was cut by 2 bases, the J end by 5 bases, with 10 bases between. The CDR3 has 12 amino acids. In DNA form, the CDR3 reads TGCAGCGTTGAACAGGGTAGAAACGAGCAGTACTTC. This encodes CSVEQGRNEQYF.

The chain couples TRBV9 to TRBJ1-2; possibly TRBD1 for D (6 bases). V lost 4 bases, J lost 4 bases, and 14 bases lay in between. Germline V lookup: CDR1 SGDLS, CDR2 YYNGEE. The length of the CDR3 is 14 residues. As DNA, the CDR3 is TGTGCCAGCAGCCCGCGGACAGATCTCTATGGCTACACCTTC. The encoded protein is CASSPRTDLYGYTF.

The chain is built from TRBV30 and TRBJ2-2; D possibly corresponds to TRBD1 (5 bases). The V end was cut by 0 bases, the J end by 6 bases, with 8 bases between. There are 13 residues in the CDR3. Germline CDR1 and CDR2: GTSNPN and SVGIG (reference sequence). CDR3 DNA sequence: TGTGCCTGGAGTGTACCAGGGTCCGGGGAGCTGTTTTTT. Translating it yields CAWSVPGSGELFF. Variable domain in full (rest from reference TRBV30 and TRBJ2-2): SQTIHQWPATLVQPVGSPLSLECTVEGTSNPNLYWYRQAAGRGLQLLFYSVGIGQISSEVPQNLSASRPQDRQFILSSKKLLLSDSGFYLCAWSVPGSGELFFGEGSRLTVL.

The chain combines TRBV28 with TRBJ1-4, with D uncertain. The CDR3 runs to 19 residues. CDR1 is MDHEN and CDR2 is SYDVKM in the germline V gene. Trimming left V 4 bases short and J 6 bases short, with 27 bases between. Written as DNA, the CDR3 is TGTGCCAGCAGTTCCCTCTTGAGGGTCGGGTCTCGTGAGGATGAAAAACTGTTTTTT. This translates into CASSSLLRVGSREDEKLFF.

The rearrangement links TRBV2 to TRBJ1-1; 7 nucleotides match TRBD1. The CDR3 covers 14 residues. CDR1 and CDR2 (germline): SNHLY, FYNNEI. Unmatched junction bases numbered 5, after V lost 7 bases and J lost 0 bases. The CDR3 nucleotides are TGTGCCAGCAAACCGGGACAGTTGAACACTGAAGCTTTCTTT. Its translation: CASKPGQLNTEAFF.

This clone was seen a few times. The rearrangement links TRBV6-2 or TRBV6-3 to TRBJ2-5; tentatively, D is TRBD2 (5 bases). Trimming shortened V by 6 bases and J by 7 bases, and 21 bases separated the two germline ends. CDR1 is MNHEY, CDR2 SVGEGT, per germline. The CDR3 length is 15 residues. The CDR3 DNA reads TGTGCCAGCAGCCCCCCCCTCGGGGTCACGGGGACCCAGTACTTC. Translated, it gives CASSPPLGVTGTQYF.

The table lists this clone with a few counts. The rearrangement joins TRBV19 to TRBJ1-5, with D perhaps TRBD1 (6 bases). The V gene's germline CDR1 is LNHDA and CDR2 SQIVND (reference sequence). CDR3 length equals 13 residues. V was shortened by 5 bases and J by 4 bases, with 9 bases between the two germline ends. The CDR3 protein is CASSGTPNQPQHF. CDR3 DNA: TGTGCCAGTAGTGGGACACCAAATCAGCCCCAGCATTTT.

The chain employs TRBV3-1 (or the pseudogene TRBV3-2) and TRBJ2-1, with 7 bases lining up with TRBD2. The CDR3 loop spans 14 amino acids. The germline gives CDR1 LGHDT, CDR2 YNNKEL (reference sequence). J lost 2 bases, V lost 2 bases, and 0 bases had no gene match. The CDR3 DNA follows: TGTGCCAGCAGCCAACTAGCGGCCTACAATGAGCAGTTCTTC. Protein sequence: CASSQLAAYNEQFF.

The chain joins TRBV7-2 to TRBJ2-1; TRBD2 is a possible D gene (6 bases). Germline CDR1 SGHTA, CDR2 FQGNSA. The CDR3 has 15 amino acids. V shed 5 bases and J shed 2 bases, with 13 bases lying between them. CDR3 in amino acids: CASSPGAGPYNEQFF. The CDR3, as DNA: TGTGCCAGCAGCCCCGGGGCGGGACCCTACAATGAGCAGTTCTTC.

The J gene is TRBJ1-6, the V gene TRBV2, with 12 nucleotides matching TRBD1. J gave up 7 bases and V 10 bases, and 5 bases lay outside the gene matches. Germline CDR1 reads SNHLY; CDR2 reads FYNNEI. The CDR3 has 14 amino acids. The CDR3 DNA follows: TGTGCCAACTGGGGACAGGGGGCGAATTCACCCCTCCACTTT. Its protein is CANWGQGANSPLHF.

Of note for this clone: Additional DNA sequences in this sample encode the identical CDR3. V and J are TRBV29-1 and TRBJ2-3; 9 nucleotides line up with TRBD1. CDR1 and CDR2 (germline): SQVTM, ANQGSEA. J gave up 6 bases and V 3 bases, and 7 bases lay outside the gene matches. CDR3 length: 14 residues. In DNA, the CDR3 is TGCAGCGTTGAGGGGGACAGGGAGATCGATACGCAGTATTTT. Protein: CSVEGDREIDTQYF.

This chain connects TRBV7-9 to TRBJ1-1, with TRBD1 matching over 7 bases. The CDR3 has 15 residues. Germline values: CDR1 SEHNR, CDR2 FQNEAQ (reference sequence). V dropped 10 bases and J dropped 1; count of bases not matched to a gene: 12. CDR3 sequence: CATLSTGDSNTEAFF. The CDR3 DNA follows: TGTGCCACCCTATCCACAGGGGACTCGAACACTGAAGCTTTCTTT.

The gene calls are TRBV5-6 and TRBJ1-5, with D perhaps TRBD1 (5 bases). The V gene lost 1 base and the J gene lost 4 bases, with 15 bases spanning the gap. Germline loops: CDR1 SGHDT, CDR2 YYEEEE. The CDR3 runs 16 residues. This CDR3 is CASSLNAVGGNQPQHF. For the CDR3, the DNA is TGTGCCAGCAGCTTGAATGCGGTGGGGGGGAATCAGCCCCAGCATTTT.

The count of this clone is one. The DNA for the CDR3 is TGTGCCAGCAGCCAAGGGACAGGAGTTTTCTACGAGCAGTACTTC. It encodes CASSQGTGVFYEQYF. The chain links TRBV3-1 (or the pseudogene TRBV3-2) to TRBJ2-7, with 7 bases matching TRBD1. Looked up from germline, CDR1 is LGHDT and CDR2 is YNNKEL (reference sequence). The V segment lost 1 base and the J segment 3 bases; nucleotides outside the gene matches: 6. CDR3 length: 15 amino acids.

The chain uses TRBV28 and TRBJ2-5; 8 positions match TRBD2. CDR1 MDHEN and CDR2 SYDVKM come from the germline V gene. J lost 3 bases, V lost 6 bases, and 3 bases had no gene match. The CDR3 runs to 13 residues. CDR3 sequence reads: CASRGAGEETQYF. In nucleotides, the CDR3 is TGTGCCAGCAGGGGAGCGGGGGAAGAGACCCAGTACTTC. The full variable domain, its missing parts supplied by reference TRBV28 and TRBJ2-5, is DVKVTQSSRYLVKRTGEKVFLECVQDMDHENMFWYRQDPGLGLRLIYFSYDVKMKEKGDIPEGYSVSREKKERFSLILESASTNQTSMYLCASRGAGEETQYFGPGTRLLVL.